Listed below are T cell receptor beta chains from one sample, sequenced in a study of shared clonotypes between healthy human individuals. Profiled with immunoSEQ multiplex PCR; TCRdb holds only in-frame clones, not every one. The table shows fewer than 700,000 clones, with approximately 96% occurring only once. Sequenced: naive CD8+ T cells sorted from blood. The receptors were sampled from a woman in her twenties or thirties in good health. CDR3s include the opening cysteine and the closing phenylalanine or tryptophan. The order of the fields is D gene, clone size, J gene, V gene, CDR3 DNA, CDR3 protein. A D gene is named only where the DNA matches it firmly. Where a row states a size, it is once, few, many or the class of an expanded clone; other rows omit it.

D: TRBD2; size: .; J: TRBJ2-7; V: TRBV2; DNA: TGTGCCAGCAGCCGGACTAGCGAGTTTGACTACGAGCAGTACTTC; CDR3: CASSRTSEFDYEQYF
D: TRBD2; size: .; J: TRBJ2-1; V: TRBV5-6; DNA: TGTGCCAGCAGGGTTAGGAGCGGGGGGTCAAGTGATGAGCAGTTCTTC; CDR3: CASRVRSGGSSDEQFF
D: .; size: .; J: TRBJ2-7; V: TRBV4-1; DNA: TGCGCCAGCAGCCAAGAAGCCGGTCCGCGGGGTACCTACGAGCAGTACTTC; CDR3: CASSQEAGPRGTYEQYF
D: .; size: .; J: TRBJ2-1; V: TRBV2; DNA: TGTGCCAGCAGTGGAGACAAGGAGTTCTTC; CDR3: CASSGDKEFF
D: .; size: .; J: TRBJ1-3; V: TRBV28; DNA: TGTGCCAGCAGTTTCTTTTCCCCAGGAAACACCATATATTTT; CDR3: CASSFFSPGNTIYF
D: .; size: .; J: TRBJ2-1; V: TRBV28; DNA: TGTGCCAGCAGTTTAGGACTCTGGGGCGATGAGCAGTTCTTC; CDR3: CASSLGLWGDEQFF
D: TRBD1; size: .; J: TRBJ1-6; V: TRBV11-3; DNA: TGTGCCAGCAGCAGCCGGACAGGGCTGGGTTCACCCCTCCACTTT; CDR3: CASSSRTGLGSPLHF
D: .; size: .; J: TRBJ2-7; V: TRBV2; DNA: TGTGCCAGCAGTGAAGAGAACAGTTCCTACGAGCAGTACTTC; CDR3: CASSEENSSYEQYF
D: .; size: few; J: TRBJ2-7; V: TRBV7-9; DNA: TGTGCCAGCAGCCATCTCGACGAGCAGTACTTC; CDR3: CASSHLDEQYF
D: .; size: .; J: TRBJ2-6; V: TRBV7-9; DNA: TGTGCCAGCAGCTTAGCGCGCGGCTCTGGGGCCAACGTCCTGACTTTC; CDR3: CASSLARGSGANVLTF
D: .; size: .; J: TRBJ2-7; V: TRBV13; DNA: TGTGCCAGCAGCCCAGGACGGGGCTACGAGCAGTACTTC; CDR3: CASSPGRGYEQYF
D: .; size: .; J: TRBJ1-5; V: TRBV28; DNA: TGTGCCAGCAGTGAGGGGGGGCAGGAGGGGCAGCCCCAGCATTTT; CDR3: CASSEGGQEGQPQHF
D: .; size: .; J: TRBJ2-7; V: TRBV10-1; DNA: TGCGCCAGCAGTGAGAACCGCAAGGGGTCCTACGAGCAGTACTTC; CDR3: CASSENRKGSYEQYF
D: .; size: .; J: TRBJ2-7; V: TRBV5-4; DNA: TGTGCCAGCAGCCTAGTACTGGGCGGCGCTGGATCCTACGAGCAGTACTTC; CDR3: CASSLVLGGAGSYEQYF
D: .; size: .; J: TRBJ2-7; V: TRBV27; DNA: TGTGCCAGCAGTTTATCGCAGGGGTTCATCTACGAGCAGTACTTC; CDR3: CASSLSQGFIYEQYF
D: .; size: .; J: TRBJ2-7; V: TRBV29-1; DNA: TGCAGCGTTGAAGGAGGGGAGTACGAGCAGTACTTC; CDR3: CSVEGGEYEQYF
D: TRBD2; size: .; J: TRBJ2-1; V: TRBV27; DNA: TGTGCCAGCAGGACTAGCGGGAGTCTGGATGAGCAGTTCTTC; CDR3: CASRTSGSLDEQFF
D: .; size: .; J: TRBJ2-7; V: TRBV27; DNA: TGTGCCAGCTGGTCACCTTCTCAGGGCTACGAGCAGTACTTC; CDR3: CASWSPSQGYEQYF
D: .; size: few; J: TRBJ2-7; V: TRBV11-2; DNA: TGTGCCAGCAGCTTAAACTACGAGCAGTACTTC; CDR3: CASSLNYEQYF
D: .; size: once; J: TRBJ2-5; V: TRBV28; DNA: TGTGCCAGCAGTCCCCCCGAGCAAGAGACCCAGTACTTC; CDR3: CASSPPEQETQYF
D: .; size: .; J: TRBJ1-2; V: TRBV7-2; DNA: TGTGCCAGCAGCTTAAGTGGGGGCTACACCTTC; CDR3: CASSLSGGYTF
D: TRBD2; size: .; J: TRBJ2-7; V: TRBV5-1; DNA: TGCGCCAGCAGCCCCAGGGAGGGCTCCTACGAGCAGTACTTC; CDR3: CASSPREGSYEQYF
D: TRBD1; size: .; J: TRBJ2-7; V: TRBV5-3; DNA: TGTGCCAGAAGCACACTGACAGGGCCAAACGAGCAGTACTTC; CDR3: CARSTLTGPNEQYF
D: .; size: .; J: TRBJ2-7; V: TRBV4-1; DNA: TGCGCCAGCAGCCAAGAGGAAATAGCCTACGAGCAGTACTTC; CDR3: CASSQEEIAYEQYF
D: .; size: .; J: TRBJ1-1; V: TRBV5-5; DNA: TGTGCCAGCAGCTTGTTATCCGGAACTGAAGCTTTCTTT; CDR3: CASSLLSGTEAFF
D: .; size: .; J: TRBJ2-5; V: TRBV10-3; DNA: TGTGCCATCAGACCGGACAGTAAGAAAGAGACCCAGTACTTC; CDR3: CAIRPDSKKETQYF
D: TRBD1; size: .; J: TRBJ1-4; V: TRBV7-9; DNA: TGTGCCAGCAGCTTAGTAGGACAGGGGGATGAAAAACTGTTTTTT; CDR3: CASSLVGQGDEKLFF
D: .; size: .; J: TRBJ1-2; V: TRBV25-1; DNA: TGTGCCAGCAGTGAATTGAGAGGGAATGGCTACACCTTC; CDR3: CASSELRGNGYTF
D: .; size: .; J: TRBJ2-7; V: TRBV7-9; DNA: TGTGCCAGCAGCTTCGTGACAGGATCCTACGAGCAGTACTTC; CDR3: CASSFVTGSYEQYF
D: .; size: .; J: TRBJ1-1; V: TRBV5-1; DNA: TGCGCCAGCAGCTTGGACCCGAACACTGAAGCTTTCTTT; CDR3: CASSLDPNTEAFF
D: TRBD2; size: .; J: TRBJ2-7; V: TRBV10-3; DNA: TGTGCCATCAGGCTAGAGCGGGAGGCTCCTTACGAGCAGTACTTC; CDR3: CAIRLEREAPYEQYF
D: .; size: .; J: TRBJ2-1; V: TRBV6-5; DNA: TGTGCCAGCAGTTACGGGTGGGGTAGCGAGTACAATGAGCAGTTCTTC; CDR3: CASSYGWGSEYNEQFF
D: .; size: .; J: TRBJ2-6; V: TRBV5-6; DNA: TGTGCCAGCATCATTATGGGGGCCAACGTCCTGACTTTC; CDR3: CASIIMGANVLTF
D: .; size: once; J: TRBJ1-1; V: TRBV30; DNA: TGTGCCTGGGACTCAGCAGGAGGGGCCGCTTTCTTT; CDR3: CAWDSAGGAAFF
D: TRBD1; size: .; J: TRBJ2-4; V: TRBV27; DNA: TGTGCCAGCAGTTCTGGACAGGGGCTCGAAAACATTCAGTACTTC; CDR3: CASSSGQGLENIQYF